The sequence of this TCR beta chain was determined in a study of blood T cell repertoires in COVID-19. Study background: Researchers got acute and convalescent COVID-19 samples from the United States, Italy and Spain.

Original analysis: Amplification with reference gene primers provided the estimates of nucleated cell counts. TCRdb's copy holds only in-frame clones and misses some; the assay was immunoSEQ multiplex PCR. The V and J calls and clone size come from that table; D and trimming were worked out from the DNA. The sample includes 200,000 or so clones, around 81% of them seen just once. The V and J ends lost 5 bases and 9 bases, in that order; junction bases with no gene match: 7. Germline values: CDR1 LGHDT, CDR2 YNNKEL (reference sequence). The CDR3 sequence is 15 residues long. Input material: peripheral blood. The chain carries TRBV3-1 (or the pseudogene TRBV3-2) and TRBJ1-6, with TRBD1 matching 10 bases. The source of this sequence is a woman in her thirties who had recovered from COVID-19. In DNA, the CDR3 is TGTGCCAGCAGCTCCAGGACAGGGGGGAGTTCACCCCTCCACTTT. Translating gives CASSSRTGGSSPLHF.